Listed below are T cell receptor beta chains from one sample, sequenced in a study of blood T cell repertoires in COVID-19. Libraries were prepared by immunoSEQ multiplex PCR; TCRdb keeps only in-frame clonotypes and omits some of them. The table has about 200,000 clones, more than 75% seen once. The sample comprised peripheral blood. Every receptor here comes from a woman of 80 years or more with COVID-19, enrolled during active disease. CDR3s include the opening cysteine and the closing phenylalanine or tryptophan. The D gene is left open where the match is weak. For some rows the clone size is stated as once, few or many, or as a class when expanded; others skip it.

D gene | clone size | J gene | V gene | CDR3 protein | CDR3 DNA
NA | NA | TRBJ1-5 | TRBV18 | CASSPGHLLEPQHF | TGTGCCAGCTCACCCGGACACCTGTTGGAGCCCCAGCATTTT
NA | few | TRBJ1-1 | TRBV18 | CASSREGTEAFF | TGTGCCAGCTCAAGGGAGGGCACTGAAGCTTTCTTT
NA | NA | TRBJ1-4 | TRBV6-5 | CASRGTGGNEKLFF | TGTGCCAGCAGAGGTACGGGAGGAAATGAAAAACTGTTTTTT
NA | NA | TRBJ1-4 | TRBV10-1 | CASSFLRRMRNEKLFF | TGCGCCAGCAGCTTCCTTCGACGGATGAGGAATGAAAAACTGTTTTTT
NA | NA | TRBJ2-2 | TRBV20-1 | CSASTVGELFF | TGCAGTGCTAGCACGGTCGGGGAGCTGTTTTTT
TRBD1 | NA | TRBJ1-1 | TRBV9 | CASSGTGVHTEAFF | TGTGCCAGCAGCGGGACAGGGGTTCACACTGAAGCTTTCTTT
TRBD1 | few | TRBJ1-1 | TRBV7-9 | CASSPEGQLNTEAFF | TGTGCCAGCAGCCCAGAGGGACAGCTGAACACTGAAGCTTTCTTT
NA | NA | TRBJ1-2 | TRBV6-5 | CASSYRGGQGNGYTF | TGTGCCAGCAGTTACCGAGGTGGGCAGGGAAATGGCTACACCTTC
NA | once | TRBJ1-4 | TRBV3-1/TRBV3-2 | CASSTSAGPGTNEKLFF | TGTGCCAGCAGTACTTCCGCGGGGCCGGGAACTAATGAAAAACTGTTTTTT
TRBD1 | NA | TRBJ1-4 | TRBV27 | CASSQGATNEKLFF | TGTGCCAGCAGCCAGGGGGCTACTAATGAAAAACTGTTTTTT
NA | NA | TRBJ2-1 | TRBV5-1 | CASSQRGDLYNEQFF | TGCGCCAGCAGCCAACGTGGAGACCTCTACAATGAGCAGTTCTTC
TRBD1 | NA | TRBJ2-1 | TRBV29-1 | CSVLTGAYNEQFF | TGCAGCGTTCTAACAGGGGCCTACAATGAGCAGTTCTTC
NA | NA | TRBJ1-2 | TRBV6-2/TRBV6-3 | CASSNSGGYTF | TGTGCCAGCAGTAACAGCGGCGGCTACACCTTC
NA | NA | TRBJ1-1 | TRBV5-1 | CATSPLQGPSYTEAFF | TGCGCCACCTCTCCCTTACAGGGCCCCTCCTACACTGAAGCTTTCTTT
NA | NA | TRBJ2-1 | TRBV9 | CASSPTGLINEQFF | TGTGCCAGCAGCCCAACCGGACTGATCAATGAGCAGTTCTTC
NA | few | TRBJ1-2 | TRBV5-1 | CASSLDGRGPYGYTF | TGCGCCAGCAGCTTGGATGGCAGGGGCCCCTATGGCTACACCTTC
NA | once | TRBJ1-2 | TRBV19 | CASKPTASGYGYTF | TGTGCCAGTAAGCCAACTGCTTCGGGGTATGGCTACACCTTC
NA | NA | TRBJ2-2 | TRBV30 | CAWSVAARGAPEELFF | TGTGCCTGGAGTGTAGCCGCACGGGGGGCGCCTGAGGAGCTGTTTTTT
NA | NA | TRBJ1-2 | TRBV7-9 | CASTTGINYGYTF | TGTGCCAGCACCACCGGTATAAACTATGGCTACACCTTC
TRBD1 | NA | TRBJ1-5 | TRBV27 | CASSQGARSNQPQHF | TGTGCCAGCAGTCAGGGGGCGCGTAGCAATCAGCCCCAGCATTTT
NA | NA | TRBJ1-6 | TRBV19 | CASRRDLNSPLHF | TGTGCCAGTAGGCGGGACCTAAATTCACCCCTCCACTTT
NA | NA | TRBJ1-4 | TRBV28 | CASSLPGEKLFF | TGTGCCAGCAGTTTACCAGGGGAAAAACTGTTTTTT
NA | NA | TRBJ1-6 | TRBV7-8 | CASSLALEGNSPLHF | TGTGCCAGCAGCTTAGCGTTGGAGGGAAACTCACCCCTCCACTTT
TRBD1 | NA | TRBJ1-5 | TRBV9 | CASSVGQGVDQPQHF | TGTGCCAGCAGCGTAGGACAGGGAGTTGATCAGCCCCAGCATTTT